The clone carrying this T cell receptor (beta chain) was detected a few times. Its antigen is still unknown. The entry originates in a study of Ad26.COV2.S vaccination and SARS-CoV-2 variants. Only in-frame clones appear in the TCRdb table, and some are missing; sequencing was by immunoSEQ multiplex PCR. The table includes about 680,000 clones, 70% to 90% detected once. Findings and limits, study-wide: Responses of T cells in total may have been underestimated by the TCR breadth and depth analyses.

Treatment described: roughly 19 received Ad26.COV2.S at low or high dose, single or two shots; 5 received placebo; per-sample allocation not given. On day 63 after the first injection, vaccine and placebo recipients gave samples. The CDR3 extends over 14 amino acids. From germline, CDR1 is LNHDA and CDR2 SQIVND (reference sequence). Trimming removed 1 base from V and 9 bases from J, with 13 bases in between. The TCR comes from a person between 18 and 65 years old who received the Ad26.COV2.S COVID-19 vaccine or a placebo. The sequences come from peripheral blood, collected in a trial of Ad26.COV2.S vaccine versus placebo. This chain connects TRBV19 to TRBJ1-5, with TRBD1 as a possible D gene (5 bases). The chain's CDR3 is CASSIARGSGPQHF. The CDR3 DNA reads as TGTGCCAGTAGTATAGCAAGGGGCTCTGGGCCCCAGCATTTT.